The 9 T cell receptor beta chains given below trace back to one sample, sequenced in a study of early T cells in non-severe SARS-CoV-2 infection (dated by TCRdb to the early 2020s). Library generation was performed with 5' RACE. Sequencing instrument: NextSeq 500. TCRdb redid the processing of the public reads, applying fastp at Q25 and MiXCR, and retained in-frame beta chains. Duplicate CDR3 protein sequences are folded into a single record with the most common DNA and genes. This sample has about 110,000 distinct CDR3 sequences in its table, and roughly 10% of those were observed once. Jointly, the top ten make up approximately 8.1% of the sample. The material sequenced was whole blood. All receptors come from an adult who was a healthcare worker with PCR-confirmed SARS-CoV-2 infection or an uninfected control (not recorded which).

The rearrangement joins TRBV28 to TRBJ2-2, with 9 bases that match TRBD2. The CDR3 consists of 15 residues. Germline V gives CDR1 MDHEN, CDR2 SYDVKM. V was clipped by 6 bases and J by 6 bases; unmatched bases: 8. The CDR3 bases are TGTGCCAGCAGAGGGGGGACTAGCCGCCCCGGGGAGCTGTTTTTT. Translated: CASRGGTSRPGELFF.

V gene TRBV6-2 or TRBV6-3 combines with J gene TRBJ1-5; weak D call: TRBD1 (5 bases). Trimming took 0 bases from V and 1 from J, leaving 13 bases between them. CDR1 and CDR2 (germline): MNHEY, SVGEGT. The CDR3 covers 17 residues. CDR3 sequence reads: CASSYSILGGSNQPQHF. The CDR3 bases are TGTGCCAGCAGTTACTCGATTCTTGGGGGGAGCAATCAGCCCCAGCATTTT.

V usage is TRBV10-3 and J usage is TRBJ2-1, with 9 bases aligning to TRBD1. The CDR3 covers 13 residues. CDR1 is ENHRY and CDR2 is SYGVKD in the germline V gene. V dropped 11 bases and J dropped 5; count of bases not matched to a gene: 7. The CDR3 DNA reads as TGTGCCGCGGACAGGGGCTTTAACAATGAGCAGTTCTTC. Residues: CAADRGFNNEQFF.

This clonotype has ten or more counts. The rearrangement joins TRBV18 to TRBJ2-7; 12 positions agree with TRBD2. V lost 2 bases to trimming and J lost 2 bases; unmatched junction nucleotides: 1. CDR1 is KGHSH, CDR2 LQKENI, per germline. The CDR3 sequence is 15 residues long. CDR3 nucleotides: TGTGCCAGCTCACCAGCTAGCGGGAGGGCCTACGAGCAGTACTTC. This codes for CASSPASGRAYEQYF. The full variable domain, with the rest looked up from reference TRBV18 and TRBJ2-7, is NAGVMQNPRHLVRRRGQEARLRCSPMKGHSHVYWYRQLPEEGLKFMVYLQKENIIDESGMPKERFSAEFPKEGPSILRIQQVVRGDSAAYFCASSPASGRAYEQYFGPGTRLTVT.

This clonotype was seen repeatedly, ten times or more. The CDR3 spells CASSLFGDTQYF. The CDR3 DNA is TGTGCCAGCAGCTTATTCGGCGATACGCAGTATTTT. The rearrangement uses TRBV11-2 and TRBJ2-3; D unclear. Looked up from germline, CDR1 is SGHAT and CDR2 is FQNNGV. V was clipped by 2 bases and J by 6 bases, with 6 bases between them. This CDR3 contains 12 residues.

The table lists this clonotype with a few counts. The rearrangement links TRBV4-1 to TRBJ2-7, with a possible D match to TRBD2 (5 bases). This CDR3 is built from 13 residues. V shed 3 bases and J shed 6 bases, with 12 bases lying between them. Germline-derived CDR1 and CDR2 are MGHRA and YSYEKL. The DNA of the CDR3 is TGCGCCAGCAGCCACGGGGTTGCGGGCGAGCAGTACTTC. Its translation: CASSHGVAGEQYF.

V usage is TRBV6-5 and J usage is TRBJ1-2; TRBD1 might be the D (6 bases). The V gene's germline CDR1 is MNHEY and CDR2 SVGAGI. V lost 0 bases and J 2 bases, leaving 13 bases between the germline ends. This CDR3 is 16 amino acids long. The CDR3 DNA is TGTGCCAGCAGTTACTCCCGGACAGAGACCAACTATGGCTACACCTTC. Amino acids: CASSYSRTETNYGYTF.

This clonotype was seen repeatedly, ten times or more. V gene TRBV28 combines with J gene TRBJ1-1; D unclear. The length of the CDR3 is 11 residues. CDR1 and CDR2 from the germline V gene are MDHEN and SYDVKM. Trimming left V 7 bases short and J 0 bases short, with 3 bases between. CDR3 region: CASKMNTEAFF. The CDR3 DNA sequence: TGTGCCAGCAAGATGAACACTGAAGCTTTCTTT. Variable domain in full (rest from reference TRBV28 and TRBJ1-1): DVKVTQSSRYLVKRTGEKVFLECVQDMDHENMFWYRQDPGLGLRLIYFSYDVKMKEKGDIPEGYSVSREKKERFSLILESASTNQTSMYLCASKMNTEAFFGQGTRLTVV.

The chain couples TRBV28 to TRBJ2-7; D is unresolved. Looked up from germline, CDR1 is MDHEN and CDR2 is SYDVKM. This CDR3 has 12 residues. V dropped 6 bases and J dropped 2 bases, with 8 bases sitting between them. The CDR3 spells CASSQVPYEQYF. The CDR3, as DNA: TGTGCCAGCAGCCAGGTTCCCTACGAGCAGTACTTC.